These 19 T cell receptor beta chains came from one sample sequenced in a study of T cells in Graves' hyperthyroidism and ophthalmopathy. Authors of the study amplified TCR beta CDR3 regions from RNA transcripts. HTBI primers were the set used in a first-round RT-PCR of the TCR CDR3. MiXCR, applied by TCRdb to the multiplex PCR reads, yields one record per CDR3 protein. The repertoire includes roughly 700,000 distinct CDR3 sequences, around 13% of them detected once, and 9.5% to 13% sits in the top ten. Sequencing input: blood. The receptors were gathered from a woman younger than 35 with Graves' hyperthyroidism.

The chain joins TRBV18 to TRBJ2-6; 12 bases line up with TRBD2. The germline V gene encodes CDR1 KGHSH and CDR2 LQKENI. This CDR3 has 18 amino acids. V was clipped by 3 bases and J by 1 base; unmatched bases: 4. CDR3 nucleotide sequence: TGTGCCAGCTCACCCCGACTAGCGGGAGAGTCTGGGGCCAACGTCCTGACTTTC. This codes for CASSPRLAGESGANVLTF.

This clonotype was seen repeatedly, ten times or more. The genes are TRBV7-2 and TRBJ2-3, with a tentative D call TRBD2 (6 bases). Germline V gene sequence: CDR1 SGHTA, CDR2 FQGNSA. V was trimmed by 2 bases and J by 6 bases, leaving 15 bases between them. CDR3 size: 15 residues. The CDR3 sequence: CASSLSPAGTDTQYF. As DNA, the CDR3 is TGTGCCAGCAGCTTATCCCCAGCCGGGACTGATACGCAGTATTTT.

In its sample, this clonotype was seen many times. This sequence joins TRBV5-6 and TRBJ2-7; 9 bases fit TRBD2. This CDR3 contains 16 residues. Trimming cost V 3 bases and J 2 bases; bases outside gene matches: 9. Germline V lookup: CDR1 SGHDT, CDR2 YYEEEE. For the CDR3, the DNA is TGTGCCAGCAGCTCTCCCCTAGCGGGACAGACCTACGAGCAGTACTTC. This sequence encodes CASSSPLAGQTYEQYF. Complete variable domain (other parts from reference TRBV5-6 and TRBJ2-7): DAGVTQSPTHLIKTRGQQVTLRCSPKSGHDTVSWYQQALGQGPQFIFQYYEEEERQRGNFPDRFSGHQFPNYSSELNVNALLLGDSALYLCASSSPLAGQTYEQYFGPGTRLTVT.

This clonotype was seen repeatedly, ten times or more. The chain joins TRBV6-2 or TRBV6-3 to TRBJ2-5; 8 positions agree with TRBD2. Germline V gene sequence: CDR1 MNHEY, CDR2 SVGEGT. V was clipped by 2 bases and J by 2 bases; unmatched bases: 1. The CDR3 sequence is 14 residues long. This CDR3 is CASSYGGRQETQYF. Written as DNA, the CDR3 is TGTGCCAGCAGTTACGGCGGGAGGCAAGAGACCCAGTACTTC.

This clonotype was seen repeatedly, ten times or more. The chain is built from TRBV30 and TRBJ1-1; TRBD1 might be the D (5 bases). V shed 5 bases and J shed 10 bases, with 14 bases lying between them. The CDR3 contains 11 residues. Germline lookup yields CDR1 GTSNPN and CDR2 SVGIG (reference sequence). The CDR3 sequence: CAWGGGSGAFF. The CDR3 nucleotides read TGTGCCTGGGGCGGGGGGTCTGGAGCTTTCTTT.

This clonotype was seen ten or more times. The chain employs TRBV7-9 and TRBJ2-1, with D possibly matching TRBD1 (6 bases). CDR3 size: 16 residues. The V end lost 5 bases, the J end lost 2 bases, and 16 bases lay between the germline ends. The germline V gene encodes CDR1 SEHNR and CDR2 FQNEAQ (reference sequence). The CDR3 reads CASSLRSTGPYNEQFF. CDR3 nucleotides: TGTGCCAGCAGCCTCCGATCGACAGGCCCCTACAATGAGCAGTTCTTC. Looking up the rest from reference TRBV7-9 and TRBJ2-1 gives the full variable domain: DTGVSQNPRHKITKRGQNVTFRCDPISEHNRLYWYRQTLGQGPEFLTYFQNEAQLEKSRLLSDRFSAERPKGSFSTLEIQRTEQGDSAMYLCASSLRSTGPYNEQFFGPGTRLTVL.

This clonotype was observed a handful of times. In this CDR3 the conserved last residue, phenylalanine or tryptophan, is missing, so a read error is likely. The chain recombines TRBV6-1 with TRBJ1-2; no definite D call. Germline CDR1 reads MNHNS; CDR2 reads SASEGT. Deletions cut 8 bases from V and 4 bases from J, with 11 bases between. The CDR3 sequence is 12 residues long. CDR3 amino acids: CASHERIYGYTL. As DNA, the CDR3 is TGTGCCAGCCATGAGAGGATCTATGGCTACACCCTC.

This clonotype has only a few counts. The genes are TRBV6-1 and TRBJ1-1; 7 bases fit TRBD1. Germline assignment: CDR1 MNHNS and CDR2 SASEGT. The ends lost 6 bases at V and 11 bases at J; junction bases unmatched: 15. The CDR3 consists of 14 residues. The CDR3 spells CASRNHGDSTRAFF. Here the CDR3 DNA reads TGTGCCAGCAGGAACCACGGGGACAGTACGCGGGCTTTCTTT.

Many counts were recorded for this clonotype. V is TRBV10-2 and J is TRBJ2-1, with 9 nucleotides matching TRBD2. CDR1 WSHSY and CDR2 SAAADI come from the germline V gene. This CDR3 is 17 amino acids long. J lost 0 bases, V lost 4 bases, and 7 bases had no gene match. CDR3 sequence (DNA): TGCGCCAGCAGTGCGCGACTAGCGGCCATCTCCTACAATGAGCAGTTCTTC. It encodes CASSARLAAISYNEQFF.

CDR3 in DNA: TGTGCCAGCAGTTTAATTCGGGACTACGCGACTGAGCAGTTCTTC. Protein: CASSLIRDYATEQFF. The chain joins TRBV27 to TRBJ2-1, with 7 bases that match TRBD2. CDR3 size: 15 residues. Germline loops: CDR1 MNHEY, CDR2 SMNVEV (reference sequence). V shed 2 bases and J 9 bases; nucleotides not matched to a gene: 10.

The chain links TRBV29-1 to TRBJ1-1, with a weak D call TRBD1 (5 bases). The CDR3 runs to 11 residues. Deletions cut 5 bases from V and 9 bases from J, with 13 bases between. Germline V gives CDR1 SQVTM, CDR2 ANQGSEA. CDR3 DNA: TGCAGCGTTCCGGGGGGTTACAAAGCTTTCTTT. Its protein is CSVPGGYKAFF. The full variable domain, completed using reference TRBV29-1 and TRBJ1-1, is SAVISQKPSRDICQRGTSLTIQCQVDSQVTMMFWYRQQPGQSLTLIATANQGSEATYESGFVIDKFPISRPNLTFSTLTVSNMSPEDSSIYLCSVPGGYKAFFGQGTRLTVV.

This clonotype was found many times. This chain links TRBV18 with TRBJ1-1; TRBD1 is a possible D gene (6 bases). This CDR3 spans 15 amino acids. Between the trimmed V and J ends, which lost 3 bases and 1 base, there was a span of 12 bases. CDR1 and CDR2 from the germline V gene are KGHSH and LQKENI. The CDR3: CASSPGGGANTEAFF. The CDR3 region has the DNA TGTGCCAGCTCACCTGGGGGGGGGGCGAACACTGAAGCTTTCTTT. Together with reference TRBV18 and TRBJ1-1, the CDR3 gives the full variable domain: NAGVMQNPRHLVRRRGQEARLRCSPMKGHSHVYWYRQLPEEGLKFMVYLQKENIIDESGMPKERFSAEFPKEGPSILRIQQVVRGDSAAYFCASSPGGGANTEAFFGQGTRLTVV.

The rearrangement links TRBV20-1 to TRBJ2-7; a weak D match, TRBD2 (6 bases). There are 13 residues in the CDR3. Germline CDR1 reads DFQATT; CDR2 reads SNEGSKA (reference sequence). Trimming took 5 bases from V and 3 from J, leaving 14 bases between them. In nucleotides, the CDR3 is TGCAGTGCTTTTACATTCGGGAGCTACGAGCAGTACTTC. This translates into CSAFTFGSYEQYF.

This clonotype was picked up many times. The chain employs TRBV11-2 and TRBJ2-2; 14 bases are a match to TRBD2. There are 17 residues in the CDR3. The V gene's germline CDR1 is SGHAT and CDR2 FQNNGV. V shed 5 bases, J shed 8 bases, and the junction held 10 bases outside the gene matches. The CDR3 bases are TGTGCCAGCAGCCCAGGGGGGACTAGCGGGAGATGGGGGGAGCTGTTTTTT. It specifies CASSPGGTSGRWGELFF.

The V and J genes are TRBV11-2 and TRBJ2-1; 14 bases match TRBD2. The germline gives CDR1 SGHAT, CDR2 FQNNGV. J gave up 4 bases and V 5 bases, and 10 bases lay outside the gene matches. This CDR3 spans 18 amino acids. CDR3: CASSPPGTSGSLYNEQFF. The CDR3 nucleotides read TGTGCCAGCAGCCCTCCCGGGACTAGCGGGAGCCTTTACAATGAGCAGTTCTTC.

This clonotype was counted many times. The V call is TRBV11-2, the J call TRBJ2-1; D not resolved. V lost 1 base and J lost 6, with 10 bases in between. CDR3 length: 14 residues. CDR1 is SGHAT, CDR2 FQNNGV, per germline. CDR3 in amino acids: CASSLGLSSNEQFF. As DNA, the CDR3 is TGTGCCAGCAGCTTAGGGCTCTCTAGCAATGAGCAGTTCTTC. Variable domain in full (rest from reference TRBV11-2 and TRBJ2-1): EAGVAQSPRYKIIEKRQSVAFWCNPISGHATLYWYQQILGQGPKLLIQFQNNGVVDDSQLPKDRFSAERLKGVDSTLKIQPAKLEDSAVYLCASSLGLSSNEQFFGPGTRLTVL.

This clonotype has at least ten counts. V usage is TRBV18 and J usage is TRBJ2-5; 15 positions agree with TRBD2. CDR3 length equals 16 residues. The germline CDR1 and CDR2 sequences are KGHSH and LQKENI. Losses at the gene ends were 6 bases for V and 5 bases for J; bases not matched to a gene: 7. The CDR3 region is CASSPGTSGRTETQYF. The DNA of the CDR3 is TGTGCCAGCTCCCCAGGGACTAGCGGGAGGACGGAGACCCAGTACTTC.

This clonotype was picked up many times. Here the CDR3 DNA reads TGTGCCAGCAGCGCGGACCTCTACGAGCAGTACTTC. Translating it yields CASSADLYEQYF. The gene calls are TRBV7-2 and TRBJ2-7; D is ambiguous. V was pared by 5 bases and J by 3 bases, with 8 bases between. The CDR3 spans 12 residues. The germline V gene encodes CDR1 SGHTA and CDR2 FQGNSA.

The chain employs TRBV20-1 and TRBJ2-1; D gene ambiguous. Germline V lookup: CDR1 DFQATT, CDR2 SNEGSKA (reference sequence). The CDR3 totals 12 residues. The V end was cut by 1 base, the J end by 6 bases, with 7 bases between. CDR3 protein: CSARGHFNEQFF. DNA for the CDR3: TGCAGTGCTAGAGGACACTTCAATGAGCAGTTCTTC.